One and the same sample provided the 19 T cell receptor beta chains below, sequenced in a study of T-cell memory formation after mild COVID-19. MiXCR, run by TCRdb on the 5' RACE reads, gives a single entry per CDR3 protein. The table shows 300,000 to 400,000 distinct CDR3 sequences, with 25% to 30% occurring only once. Sequencing was carried out using PBMCs or a T cell subset sorted from them (not recorded which). The origin of the receptors is an adult woman who had mild COVID-19 (a few samples of this study predate the infection). Cell type and time point are not known.

The chain has TRBV18 and TRBJ2-7; D is perhaps TRBD1 (6 bases). Germline assignment: CDR1 KGHSH and CDR2 LQKENI. The CDR3 has 15 amino acids. Trimming removed 2 bases at V and 1 base at J, with 12 bases between. This CDR3 is CASSPMGASSYEQYF. DNA for the CDR3: TGTGCCAGCTCACCAATGGGGGCCTCATCCTACGAGCAGTACTTC.

J is TRBJ1-1 and V is TRBV4-1; 7 bases line up with TRBD1. The CDR3 runs to 15 residues. In germline, CDR1 is MGHRA, CDR2 YSYEKL. With V trimmed by 4 bases and J by 1 base, 6 bases remained unmatched. Here the CDR3 reads CASSLRTGWNTEAFF. The DNA for the CDR3 is TGCGCCAGCAGCCTTAGGACAGGATGGAACACTGAAGCTTTCTTT.

There are a few counts of this clonotype. V is TRBV29-1 and J is TRBJ2-3, with D hard to call. Trimming left V 3 bases short and J 8 bases short, with 9 bases between. This CDR3 region has 11 residues. In germline, CDR1 is SQVTM, CDR2 ANQGSEA. The CDR3 loop is CSVDSGGTQYF. The CDR3 nucleotides read TGCAGCGTTGACTCAGGCGGTACGCAGTATTTT.

This clonotype was detected a few times. This sequence joins TRBV6-4 and TRBJ2-1, with 10 bases identical to TRBD2. CDR1 and CDR2 (germline): MRHNA, SNTAGT. This CDR3 has 14 residues. V shed 4 bases and J 5 bases; nucleotides not matched to a gene: 2. CDR3 sequence: CASSGLAGNNEQFF. In DNA form, the CDR3 reads TGTGCCAGCAGTGGACTAGCGGGCAACAATGAGCAGTTCTTC.

This clonotype was seen ten or more times. This sequence joins TRBV7-2 and TRBJ2-7; D is perhaps TRBD2 (6 bases). V gave up 3 bases and J gave up 0 bases, with 12 bases separating them. There are 15 residues in the CDR3. Germline-derived CDR1 and CDR2 are SGHTA and FQGNSA. The CDR3 sequence is CASSFFSGSSYEQYF. The CDR3 DNA sequence: TGTGCCAGCAGCTTCTTTAGCGGTAGCTCCTACGAGCAGTACTTC. The complete variable domain, with remaining parts taken from reference TRBV7-2 and TRBJ2-7, reads GAGVSQSPSNKVTEKGKDVELRCDPISGHTALYWYRQSLGQGLEFLIYFQGNSAPDKSGLPSDRFSAERTGGSVSTLTIQRTQQEDSAVYLCASSFFSGSSYEQYFGPGTRLTVT.

Comment on this clonotype: A junction boundary mismatches the germline segment, possibly from a read error. V usage is TRBV11-2 and J usage is TRBJ2-2, with D uncertain. This CDR3 contains 15 residues. CDR1 is SGHAT, CDR2 FQNNGV, per germline. CDR3 residues: CACSPLKANTGELFF. DNA for the CDR3: TGTGCCTGCAGCCCTCTCAAGGCGAACACCGGGGAGCTGTTTTTT.

The chain uses TRBV7-9 and TRBJ2-3; the match to TRBD2 covers 11 bases. Germline loops: CDR1 SEHNR, CDR2 FQNEAQ (reference sequence). The length of the CDR3 is 17 residues. J gave up 2 bases and V 10 bases, and 14 bases lay outside the gene matches. As DNA, the CDR3 is TGTGCCACCAAGTGGTCTACTAGCGGGGGTCACACAGATACGCAGTATTTT. It encodes CATKWSTSGGHTDTQYF.

This clonotype was seen at least ten times. The chain is built from TRBV20-1 and TRBJ2-7; 13 positions match TRBD2. This CDR3 is 13 amino acids long. The trim removed 7 bases at V and 4 bases at J, leaving 4 bases unmatched. Germline V CDR1 and CDR2: DFQATT, SNEGSKA (reference sequence). The CDR3 is CSGTSGSWYEQYF. The DNA for the CDR3 is TGCAGTGGGACTAGCGGGAGTTGGTACGAGCAGTACTTC.

This clonotype was seen a few times. The V gene is TRBV29-1, the J gene TRBJ2-1, with TRBD2 matching over 12 bases. This CDR3 comprises 15 residues. In germline, CDR1 is SQVTM, CDR2 ANQGSEA. Germline trimming cut 6 bases from V and 4 bases from J; bases unmatched to any gene: 7. CDR3 nucleotides: TGCAGCGTAGAATACGGACTAGCGGGATACAATGAGCAGTTCTTC. As protein: CSVEYGLAGYNEQFF.

CDR3 nucleotides: TGCGCCAGCAGCCTGCAGGACCAAGAGACCCAGTACTTC. Translating gives CASSLQDQETQYF. The chain recombines TRBV5-1 with TRBJ2-5, with D hard to call. This CDR3 has 13 residues. V dropped 4 bases and J dropped 0 bases, with 7 bases sitting between them. Germline V gene sequence: CDR1 SGHRS, CDR2 YFSETQ. Full variable domain (missing parts from reference TRBV5-1 and TRBJ2-5): KAGVTQTPRYLIKTRGQQVTLSCSPISGHRSVSWYQQTPGQGLQFLFEYFSETQRNKGNFPGRFSGRQFSNSRSEMNVSTLELGDSALYLCASSLQDQETQYFGPGTRLLVL.

This clonotype was detected ten times or more. J is TRBJ2-1 and V is TRBV5-1, with D perhaps matching TRBD1 (5 bases). Germline lookup yields CDR1 SGHRS and CDR2 YFSETQ. Trimming took off 0 bases at V and 6 bases at J, with 13 bases between the two ends. This CDR3 has 15 amino acids. The CDR3 DNA follows: TGCGCCAGCAGCTTGGTTGCAGGGCAAGGCAATGAGCAGTTCTTC. This codes for CASSLVAGQGNEQFF.

This clonotype was observed a few times. This chain links TRBV29-1 with TRBJ2-5; D not resolved. CDR3 length: 11 residues. Trimming left V 6 bases short and J 4 bases short, with 9 bases between. Germline CDR1 SQVTM, CDR2 ANQGSEA. CDR3 sequence reads: CSVKWGETQYF. CDR3 bases: TGCAGCGTCAAGTGGGGAGAGACCCAGTACTTC.

This clonotype has a count of ten or more. The rearrangement joins TRBV19 to TRBJ1-2; tentatively, D is TRBD1 (5 bases). The CDR3 extends over 15 amino acids. V lost 3 bases and J lost 3, with 14 bases in between. Germline CDR1 is LNHDA and CDR2 is SQIVND (reference sequence). As DNA, the CDR3 is TGTGCCAGTAGTATGGCCACCGGGACTGACTATGGCTACACCTTC. Protein: CASSMATGTDYGYTF.

In this sample, this clonotype turned up a few times. The chain has TRBV7-9 and TRBJ1-1, with 7 nucleotides matching TRBD1. CDR3 size: 13 residues. The germline gives CDR1 SEHNR, CDR2 FQNEAQ (reference sequence). V lost 1 base, J lost 10 bases, and 6 bases stayed unmatched. The chain's CDR3 is CASSLEQGHRAFF. For the CDR3, the DNA is TGTGCCAGCAGCTTAGAACAGGGGCATAGAGCTTTCTTT.

This chain links TRBV4-1 with TRBJ1-2, with D unresolved. V gave up 0 bases and J gave up 7 bases, with 15 bases separating them. Germline V gene sequence: CDR1 MGHRA, CDR2 YSYEKL. CDR3 length: 15 amino acids. Here the CDR3 reads CASSQDRALASGYTF. CDR3 sequence (DNA): TGCGCCAGCAGCCAAGACCGGGCTCTAGCCTCTGGCTACACCTTC.

The chain employs TRBV12-3 or TRBV12-4 and TRBJ1-3; D unresolved. This CDR3 region has 16 residues. V was trimmed by 5 bases and J by 0 bases, leaving 14 bases between them. In nucleotides, the CDR3 is TGTGCCAGCAGTCCAAATCGGGTATTCTCTGGAAACACCATATATTTT. Protein: CASSPNRVFSGNTIYF.

This clonotype turned up a few times. The rearrangement links TRBV24-1 to TRBJ2-1; no clear D. This CDR3 region has 13 residues. Germline values: CDR1 KGHDR, CDR2 SFDVKD. Deletions cut 3 bases from V and 8 bases from J, with 10 bases between. The CDR3 reads CATSDPLHDEQFF. As DNA, the CDR3 is TGTGCCACCAGTGATCCATTGCACGATGAGCAGTTCTTC.

The gene calls are TRBV5-1 and TRBJ2-7, with 9 bases lining up with TRBD2. The germline V gene has CDR1 SGHRS and CDR2 YFSETQ. Trimming at V came to 4 bases and at J to 0 bases, leaving 5 bases not matched to a gene. This CDR3 is built from 15 residues. The CDR3 bases are TGCGCCAGCAGCGCCCTAGCGGGATCCTCCTACGAGCAGTACTTC. Translation: CASSALAGSSYEQYF.

The V call is TRBV20-1, the J call TRBJ2-3, with 8 nucleotides matching TRBD2. CDR3 size: 15 residues. After removal of 5 bases from V and 2 bases from J, the junction contained 9 bases not matched to a gene. Germline loops: CDR1 DFQATT, CDR2 SNEGSKA (reference sequence). The CDR3 region is CSAPQTSVDTDTQYF. The CDR3 DNA reads TGCAGTGCTCCCCAGACTAGCGTTGACACAGATACGCAGTATTTT.